This T cell receptor (beta chain) derives from a study of blood T cell repertoires in COVID-19 (dated by TCRdb to 2018 to 2021). In the study overall: Collaborator samples came from the United States, Italy and Spain and covered acute and convalescent phases of COVID-19. The prospective study material was composed of cDNA or gDNA derived from T cells, B-cell-depleted T cells, or PBMCs. The dataset comprised deeply sampled blood TCRbeta repertoires from subjects exposed to, actively infected with, or recovered from COVID-19. A freely available public database, intended as a resource for researchers studying the immune response to SARS-CoV-2, is where the repertoires were released. The samples were drawn from the first 160 participants of the ongoing ImmuneRACE study and from more than 1,000 subjects provided by 6 global collaborators. Sample metadata almost always included a de-identified subject ID, COVID-19 status, age in years and sex. Where HLA class I and class II types were available, the types were taken from metadata supplied by the sample provider, not from assay-based typing.

V was cut back by 0 bases and J by 6 bases, leaving a gap of 15 bases between them. CDR1 is given as LGHDT and CDR2 as YNNKEL, both from the germline V gene (reference sequence). Reading from cysteine to phenylalanine, the CDR3 counts 16 amino acids. Only CDR3 DNA remains: 48 bases, in frame from the first base. TCRbeta CDR3 regions were amplified from genomic DNA using the immunoSEQ Assay, a bias-controlled multiplex PCR. The original methods were these. The number of nucleated cells in each sample was estimated from the amplification of reference gene primers within the assay. To quantify the absolute abundance of each unique TCRbeta CDR3 rearrangement, sequence reads were collapsed and filtered. For each sample, productive Simpson clonality was calculated as the square root of Simpson's diversity index across productive rearrangements. TCRdb stores this immuneACCESS table with in-frame sequences only. Part of the clones is absent; in the studies checked, under half of the shortfall reflects unresolved V genes, and no reason is known for the rest. V, J and clone size are those of that table, while D and trimming were read from the DNA. Across this sample there are over 300,000 clones, with roughly nine tenths seen only once. The top ten constitute less than 6% of the sample.

For this clone: This clone's antigen is unknown. Base qualities are not at hand, and no much larger clone is one base apart.

What the study reported, not specific to this receptor: The quantity of clinical and demographic metadata differed by source and by participant and was supplied without curation.

Participants in the prospective study were enrolled through a virtual design, were aged about 18 to 89 years, and lived in 24 United States geographic areas. Cohort assignment in the prospective study relied on participant-reported clinical history from a screening survey and a study questionnaire. For ImmuneRACE Cohort 3, a participant was defined as recovered based on two consecutive negative NP/OP PCR tests, clearance by a healthcare professional, or resolution of symptoms. Mobile phlebotomists in the prospective study collected whole blood, serum and a nasopharyngeal or oropharyngeal swab from every participant. Over a roughly 2-month period, participants in the prospective study had the option of providing additional blood draws and questionnaires. Before DNA extraction, blood samples from the prospective study were shipped at room temperature or frozen.

Recombination connected TRBV3-1 (or the pseudogene TRBV3-2) to TRBJ1-5; TRBD1 is a possible D gene, resting on 5 matching bases. The sequence derives from a woman in her thirties who had recovered from COVID-19. The sequencing sample was made of PBMCs or T cells enriched from blood (not recorded which). The DNA sequence is given as TGTGCCAGCAGCCAAGAGGGGGGGAGGTTACGTCAGCCCCAGCATTTT. Its coded protein is CASSQEGGRLRQPQHF.